The clone carrying this T cell receptor beta chain was seen many times. The sample originates from a study of T-cell memory formation after mild COVID-19. Overall study: TCR clusters showed largely donor specificity.

V lost 8 bases to trimming and J lost 4 bases, with 6 bases between them. From germline, CDR1 is SNHLY and CDR2 FYNNEI. This CDR3 is built from 12 residues. TCRdb ran MiXCR on the 5' RACE reads and lists one entry per CDR3 protein. Of around 35,000 distinct CDR3 sequences listed, around 7.7% are singletons. The sample taken for sequencing was PBMCs or a T cell subset sorted from them (not recorded which). The source is a man aged 18 to 30 who had mild COVID-19 (a few samples of this study predate the infection). Cell type and time point are not known. The chain joins TRBV2 to TRBJ1-6; D not resolved. Here the CDR3 reads CASGRYNSPLHF. Here the CDR3 DNA reads TGTGCCAGCGGACGGTATAATTCACCCCTCCACTTT.